A selection of T cell receptor beta chains follows, all from one sample in a study of blood T cell repertoires in COVID-19. Assay: immunoSEQ multiplex PCR; the TCRdb copy retains only in-frame clones and omits some. The profile shows about 22,000 clones, more than 90% of them singletons. The sequencing sample was made of peripheral blood. These receptors all stem from a woman aged 70-85 years with active COVID-19. Each CDR3 is given with its conserved first and last residue. The order of the fields is clone size, J gene, V gene, D gene, CDR3 protein, CDR3 DNA. The D gene is left open where the match is weak. Expanded clones get a size class; other rows say once, few or many, or leave the size out.

clone_size: NA
j_call: TRBJ1-4
v_call: TRBV7-9
d_call: NA
cdr3_aa: CASSAGGEPNEKLFF
cdr3_nt: TGTGCCAGCAGCGCGGGCGGGGAACCAAATGAAAAACTGTTTTTT

clone_size: once
j_call: TRBJ2-7
v_call: TRBV27
d_call: NA
cdr3_aa: CASRRGTYEQYF
cdr3_nt: TGTGCCAGCAGACGGGGTACCTACGAGCAGTACTTC

clone_size: once
j_call: TRBJ2-5
v_call: TRBV27
d_call: NA
cdr3_aa: CASSLSGWETQYF
cdr3_nt: TGTGCCAGCAGTTTGTCAGGGTGGGAGACCCAGTACTTC

clone_size: once
j_call: TRBJ1-1
v_call: TRBV6-2/TRBV6-3
d_call: TRBD1
cdr3_aa: CASSPLQGGYTEAFF
cdr3_nt: TGTGCCAGCAGTCCGTTACAGGGGGGTTACACTGAAGCTTTCTTT

clone_size: NA
j_call: TRBJ2-7
v_call: TRBV13
d_call: NA
cdr3_aa: CASRQTGGRTYEQYF
cdr3_nt: TGTGCCAGCAGGCAAACTGGAGGGCGGACCTACGAGCAGTACTTC

clone_size: NA
j_call: TRBJ1-4
v_call: TRBV6-1
d_call: NA
cdr3_aa: CASSEAWRGSQEKLFF
cdr3_nt: TGTGCCAGCAGTGAAGCCTGGCGGGGAAGTCAAGAAAAACTGTTTTTT

clone_size: NA
j_call: TRBJ1-6
v_call: TRBV7-2
d_call: NA
cdr3_aa: CASSLFSSYNSPLHF
cdr3_nt: TGTGCCAGCAGCTTATTCAGCTCCTATAATTCACCCCTCCACTTT

clone_size: NA
j_call: TRBJ2-3
v_call: TRBV6-5
d_call: TRBD2
cdr3_aa: CASTQGGQKGTQYF
cdr3_nt: TGTGCCAGCACCCAGGGAGGGCAGAAGGGTACGCAGTATTTT

clone_size: NA
j_call: TRBJ2-7
v_call: TRBV6-6
d_call: NA
cdr3_aa: CASSQASYEQYF
cdr3_nt: TGTGCCAGCAGCCAGGCCTCCTACGAGCAGTACTTC

clone_size: few
j_call: TRBJ2-1
v_call: TRBV3-1/TRBV3-2
d_call: NA
cdr3_aa: CASSQGVFKQFF
cdr3_nt: TGTGCCAGCAGCCAAGGCGTTTTCAAGCAGTTCTTC

clone_size: NA
j_call: TRBJ1-4
v_call: TRBV19
d_call: NA
cdr3_aa: CASSMSLGNEKLFF
cdr3_nt: TGTGCCAGTAGTATGTCCCTCGGTAATGAAAAACTGTTTTTT

clone_size: NA
j_call: TRBJ1-2
v_call: TRBV3-1/TRBV3-2
d_call: TRBD1
cdr3_aa: CASSHRGQGSNYGYTF
cdr3_nt: TGTGCCAGCAGCCACCGCGGACAGGGATCTAACTATGGCTACACCTTC

clone_size: NA
j_call: TRBJ1-5
v_call: TRBV13
d_call: NA
cdr3_aa: CASSLDPGQPQHF
cdr3_nt: TGTGCCAGCAGCTTAGATCCCGGTCAGCCCCAGCATTTT

clone_size: NA
j_call: TRBJ2-5
v_call: TRBV29-1
d_call: NA
cdr3_aa: CSVGQGETQYF
cdr3_nt: TGCAGCGTTGGGCAGGGCGAGACCCAGTACTTC

clone_size: NA
j_call: TRBJ2-3
v_call: TRBV4-1
d_call: NA
cdr3_aa: CASSQGQGRITDTQYF
cdr3_nt: TGCGCCAGCAGCCAAGGCCAGGGGAGAATCACAGATACGCAGTATTTT

clone_size: NA
j_call: TRBJ2-5
v_call: TRBV11-3
d_call: NA
cdr3_aa: CASSLGGDQETQYF
cdr3_nt: TGTGCCAGCAGCTTAGGGGGGGACCAAGAGACCCAGTACTTC

clone_size: NA
j_call: TRBJ2-3
v_call: TRBV4-3
d_call: TRBD2
cdr3_aa: CASSLGLAGDTQYF
cdr3_nt: TGCGCCAGCAGCCTTGGACTAGCGGGAGATACGCAGTATTTT

clone_size: NA
j_call: TRBJ2-5
v_call: TRBV18
d_call: TRBD2
cdr3_aa: CASSPRGGETQYF
cdr3_nt: TGTGCCAGCTCCCCACGGGGGGGAGAGACCCAGTACTTC

clone_size: NA
j_call: TRBJ2-7
v_call: TRBV2
d_call: NA
cdr3_aa: CASSGGQKRADYEQYF
cdr3_nt: TGTGCCAGCAGTGGAGGTCAGAAGCGGGCAGACTACGAGCAGTACTTC

clone_size: NA
j_call: TRBJ1-2
v_call: TRBV30
d_call: NA
cdr3_aa: CAWSPSWNSGYTF
cdr3_nt: TGTGCCTGGAGTCCCTCTTGGAACAGTGGCTACACCTTC

clone_size: NA
j_call: TRBJ2-7
v_call: TRBV14
d_call: NA
cdr3_aa: CASSPRTGKGRVSSYEQYF
cdr3_nt: TGTGCCAGCAGCCCCCGGACAGGGAAGGGGAGGGTCAGCTCCTACGAGCAGTACTTC

clone_size: NA
j_call: TRBJ1-4
v_call: TRBV5-1
d_call: TRBD1
cdr3_aa: CASSEQGATTNEKLFF
cdr3_nt: TGCGCCAGCAGCGAACAGGGGGCGACAACTAATGAAAAACTGTTTTTT

clone_size: NA
j_call: TRBJ1-2
v_call: TRBV3-1/TRBV3-2
d_call: NA
cdr3_aa: CASSQDGRVYGYTF
cdr3_nt: TGTGCCAGCAGCCAAGATGGGAGGGTTTATGGCTACACCTTC

clone_size: NA
j_call: TRBJ2-6
v_call: TRBV6-6
d_call: TRBD1
cdr3_aa: CASRPHQGAGANVLTF
cdr3_nt: TGTGCCAGCAGGCCTCATCAGGGGGCTGGGGCCAACGTCCTGACTTTC

clone_size: NA
j_call: TRBJ1-1
v_call: TRBV5-1
d_call: NA
cdr3_aa: CASSTEGLRRGRYTEAFF
cdr3_nt: TGCGCCAGCAGCACCGAGGGGCTAAGGCGGGGGCGGTACACTGAAGCTTTCTTT